This TCR beta chain came from a study of T cells expressing NK-cell markers. Study-wide context: From sorted CD3+CD56+NKG2C+, CD3+CD56+NKG2C- and CD3+CD56-NKG2C+ T cells came the TCR beta repertoires.

TCRdb reprocessed the 5' RACE reads; each CDR3 protein has one entry and no DNA is given. The sample has about 540,000 distinct CDR3 sequences; the top ten hold 3% to 4.5%. CDR1 is MDHEN, CDR2 SYDVKM, per germline. CDR3 size: 14 residues. The sequenced sample was blood T cells: a sorted CD56 or NKG2C T cell subset, CD4+ or CD8+ T cells, or bulk PBMC T cells (not recorded which). The rearrangement uses TRBV28 and TRBJ2-7. The receptor was isolated from a man younger than 30 in good health. CDR3 sequence reads: CASSSHGSFYEQYF.